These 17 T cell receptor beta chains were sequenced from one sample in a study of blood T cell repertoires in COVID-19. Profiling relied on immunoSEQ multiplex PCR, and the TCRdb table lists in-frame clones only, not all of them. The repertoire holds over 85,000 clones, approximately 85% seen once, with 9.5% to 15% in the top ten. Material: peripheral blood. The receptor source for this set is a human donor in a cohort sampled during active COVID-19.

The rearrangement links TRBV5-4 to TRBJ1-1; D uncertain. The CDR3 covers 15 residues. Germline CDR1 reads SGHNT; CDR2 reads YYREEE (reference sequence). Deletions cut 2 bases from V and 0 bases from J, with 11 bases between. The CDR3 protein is CASSFTLAVNTEAFF. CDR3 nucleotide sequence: TGTGCCAGCAGCTTTACCTTGGCGGTGAACACTGAAGCTTTCTTT.

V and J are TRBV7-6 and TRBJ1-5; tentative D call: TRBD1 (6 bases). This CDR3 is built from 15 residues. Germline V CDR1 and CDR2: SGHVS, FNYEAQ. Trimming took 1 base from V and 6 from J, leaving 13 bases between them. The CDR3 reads CASSLEAGVAQPQHF. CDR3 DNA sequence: TGTGCCAGCAGCTTAGAGGCAGGGGTGGCTCAGCCCCAGCATTTT.

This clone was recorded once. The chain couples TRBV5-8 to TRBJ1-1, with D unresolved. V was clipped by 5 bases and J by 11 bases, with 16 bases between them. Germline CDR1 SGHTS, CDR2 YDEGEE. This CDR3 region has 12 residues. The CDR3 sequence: CASRLSGVRAFF. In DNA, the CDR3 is TGTGCCAGCAGATTATCTGGAGTTAGGGCTTTCTTT.

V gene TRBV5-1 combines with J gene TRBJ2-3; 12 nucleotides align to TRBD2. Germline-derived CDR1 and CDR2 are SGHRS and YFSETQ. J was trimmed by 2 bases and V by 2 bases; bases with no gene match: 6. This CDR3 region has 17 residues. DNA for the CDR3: TGCGCCAGCAGCTTCGCGCTAGCGGGGGGGTACACAGATACGCAGTATTTT. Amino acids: CASSFALAGGYTDTQYF.

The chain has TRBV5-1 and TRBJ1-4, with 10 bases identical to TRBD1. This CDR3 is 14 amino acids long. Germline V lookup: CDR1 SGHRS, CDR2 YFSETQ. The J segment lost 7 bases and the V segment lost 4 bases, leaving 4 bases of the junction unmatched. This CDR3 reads CASSLDRGREKLFF. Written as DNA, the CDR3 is TGCGCCAGCAGCCTCGACAGGGGGCGTGAAAAACTGTTTTTT.

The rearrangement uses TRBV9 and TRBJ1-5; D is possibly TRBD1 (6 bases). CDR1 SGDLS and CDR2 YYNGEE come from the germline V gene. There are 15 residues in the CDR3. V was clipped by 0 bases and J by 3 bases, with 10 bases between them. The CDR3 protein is CASSVADSFNQPQHF. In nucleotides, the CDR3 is TGTGCCAGCAGCGTAGCGGACAGCTTCAATCAGCCCCAGCATTTT.

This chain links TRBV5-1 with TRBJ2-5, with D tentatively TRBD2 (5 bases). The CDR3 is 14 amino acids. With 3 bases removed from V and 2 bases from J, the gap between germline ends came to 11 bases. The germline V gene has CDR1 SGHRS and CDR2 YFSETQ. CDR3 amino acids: CASSSLGEQETQYF. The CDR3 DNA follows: TGCGCCAGCAGCTCCTTGGGAGAACAAGAGACCCAGTACTTC.

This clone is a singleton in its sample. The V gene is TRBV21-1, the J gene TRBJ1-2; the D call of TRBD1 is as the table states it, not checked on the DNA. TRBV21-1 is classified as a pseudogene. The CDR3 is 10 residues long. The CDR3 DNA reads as TGTCCCAGGGACAGCTATGGCTACACCTTC. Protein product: CPRDSYGYTF.

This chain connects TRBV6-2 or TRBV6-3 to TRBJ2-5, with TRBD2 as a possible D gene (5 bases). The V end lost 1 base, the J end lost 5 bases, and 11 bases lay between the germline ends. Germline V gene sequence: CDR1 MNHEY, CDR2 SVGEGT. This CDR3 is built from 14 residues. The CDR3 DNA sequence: TGTGCCAGCAGTTACTGGATGCCGGGGGAGACCCAGTACTTC. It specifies CASSYWMPGETQYF.

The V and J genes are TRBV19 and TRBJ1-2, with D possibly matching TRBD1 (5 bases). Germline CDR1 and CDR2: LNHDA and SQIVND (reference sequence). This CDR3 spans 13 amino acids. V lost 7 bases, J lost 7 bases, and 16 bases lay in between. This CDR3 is CASTAGRGAGYTF. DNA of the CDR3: TGTGCCAGTACCGCTGGGAGGGGTGCTGGCTACACCTTC.

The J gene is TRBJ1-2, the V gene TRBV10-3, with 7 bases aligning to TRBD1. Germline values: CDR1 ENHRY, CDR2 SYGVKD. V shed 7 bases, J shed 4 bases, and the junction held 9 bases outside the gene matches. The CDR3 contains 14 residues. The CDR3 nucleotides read TGTGCCATCACAAGGGACAGCATGTCCTATGGCTACACCTTC. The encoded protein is CAITRDSMSYGYTF.

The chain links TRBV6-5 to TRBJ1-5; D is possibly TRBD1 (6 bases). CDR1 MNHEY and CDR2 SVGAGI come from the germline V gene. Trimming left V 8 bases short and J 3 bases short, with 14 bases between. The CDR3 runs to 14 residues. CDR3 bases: TGTGCCAGCTCTTACACAGGGTTCAATCAGCCCCAGCATTTT. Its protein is CASSYTGFNQPQHF.

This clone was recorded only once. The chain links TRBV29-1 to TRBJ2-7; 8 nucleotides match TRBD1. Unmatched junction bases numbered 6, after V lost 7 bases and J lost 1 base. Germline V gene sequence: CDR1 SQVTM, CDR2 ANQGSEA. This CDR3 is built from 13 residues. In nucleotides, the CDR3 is TGCAGCGGCGGACAGGGCCGATCCTACGAGCAGTACTTC. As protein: CSGGQGRSYEQYF.

The CDR3, as DNA: TGTGCCAGCAGCTTAGGAGGGGACATTTCGAGGGCCATATATTTT. Residues: CASSLGGDISRAIYF. The chain uses TRBV7-2 and TRBJ1-3; a possible D gene is TRBD1 (6 bases). The CDR3 has 15 residues. The germline V and J ends were trimmed by 1 base and 11 bases, with 18 bases remaining between them. The germline gives CDR1 SGHTA, CDR2 FQGNSA.

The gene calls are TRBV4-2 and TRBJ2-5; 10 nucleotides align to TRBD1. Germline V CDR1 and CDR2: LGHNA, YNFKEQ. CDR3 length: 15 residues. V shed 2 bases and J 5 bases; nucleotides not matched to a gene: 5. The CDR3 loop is CASSQPGQGVETQYF. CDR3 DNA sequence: TGTGCCAGCAGCCAACCTGGACAGGGGGTGGAGACCCAGTACTTC.

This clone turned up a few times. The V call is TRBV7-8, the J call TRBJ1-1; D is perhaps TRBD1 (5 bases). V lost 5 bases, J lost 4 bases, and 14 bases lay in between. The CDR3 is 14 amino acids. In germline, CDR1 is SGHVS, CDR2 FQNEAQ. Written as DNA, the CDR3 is TGTGCCAGCAGCCTCGGACGGGGGACCACTGAAGCTTTCTTT. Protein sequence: CASSLGRGTTEAFF.

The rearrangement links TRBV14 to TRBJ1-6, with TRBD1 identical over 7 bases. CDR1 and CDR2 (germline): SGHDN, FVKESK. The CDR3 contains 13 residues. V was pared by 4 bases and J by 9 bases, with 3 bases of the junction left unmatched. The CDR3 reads CASSPGGASPLHF. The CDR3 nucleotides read TGTGCCAGCAGCCCAGGGGGTGCTTCACCCCTCCACTTT. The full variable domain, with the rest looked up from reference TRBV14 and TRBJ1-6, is EAGVTQFPSHSVIEKGQTVTLRCDPISGHDNLYWYRRVMGKEIKFLLHFVKESKQDESGMPNNRFLAERTGGTYSTLKVQPAELEDSGVYFCASSPGGASPLHFGNGTRLTVT.